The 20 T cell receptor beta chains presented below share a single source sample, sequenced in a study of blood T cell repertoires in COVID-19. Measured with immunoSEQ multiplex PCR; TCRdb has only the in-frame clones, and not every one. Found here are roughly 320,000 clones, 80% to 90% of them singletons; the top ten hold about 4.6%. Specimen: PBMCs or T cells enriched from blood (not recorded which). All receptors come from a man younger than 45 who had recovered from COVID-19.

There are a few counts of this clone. For the CDR3, the DNA is TGTGCCAGCAGTTTGACCGGGGGGTACACCGGGGAGCTGTTTTTT. It codes for CASSLTGGYTGELFF. This rearrangement joins TRBV28 to TRBJ2-2; 7 bases line up with TRBD2. CDR3 length: 15 residues. V lost 3 bases, J lost 3 bases, and 4 bases stayed unmatched. CDR1 is MDHEN, CDR2 SYDVKM, per germline. Full variable domain (missing parts from reference TRBV28 and TRBJ2-2): DVKVTQSSRYLVKRTGEKVFLECVQDMDHENMFWYRQDPGLGLRLIYFSYDVKMKEKGDIPEGYSVSREKKERFSLILESASTNQTSMYLCASSLTGGYTGELFFGEGSRLTVL.

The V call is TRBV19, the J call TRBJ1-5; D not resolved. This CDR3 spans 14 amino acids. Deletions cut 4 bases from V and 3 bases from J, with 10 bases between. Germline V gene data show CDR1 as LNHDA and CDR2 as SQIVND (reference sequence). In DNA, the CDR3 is TGTGCCAGTAGTACTACCGGGAACAATCAGCCCCAGCATTTT. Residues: CASSTTGNNQPQHF. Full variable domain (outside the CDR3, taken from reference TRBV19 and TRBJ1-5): DGGITQSPKYLFRKEGQNVTLSCEQNLNHDAMYWYRQDPGQGLRLIYYSQIVNDFQKGDIAEGYSVSREKKESFPLTVTSAQKNPTAFYLCASSTTGNNQPQHFGDGTRLSIL.

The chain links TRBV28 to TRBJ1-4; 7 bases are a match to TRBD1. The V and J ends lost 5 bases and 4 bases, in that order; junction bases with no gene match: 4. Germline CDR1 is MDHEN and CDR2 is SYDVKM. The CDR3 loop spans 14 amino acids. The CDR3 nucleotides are TGTGCCAGCAGTGGGGGACAGCTTAATGAAAAACTGTTTTTT. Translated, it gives CASSGGQLNEKLFF. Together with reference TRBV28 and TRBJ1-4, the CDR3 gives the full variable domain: DVKVTQSSRYLVKRTGEKVFLECVQDMDHENMFWYRQDPGLGLRLIYFSYDVKMKEKGDIPEGYSVSREKKERFSLILESASTNQTSMYLCASSGGQLNEKLFFGSGTQLSVL.

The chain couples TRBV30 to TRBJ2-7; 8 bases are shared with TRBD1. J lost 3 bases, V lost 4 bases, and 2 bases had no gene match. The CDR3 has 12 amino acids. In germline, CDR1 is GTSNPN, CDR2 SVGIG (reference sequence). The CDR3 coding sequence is TGTGCCTGGAAAACAGGGGGCTACGAGCAGTACTTC. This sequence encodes CAWKTGGYEQYF. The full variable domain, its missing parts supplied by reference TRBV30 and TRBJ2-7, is SQTIHQWPATLVQPVGSPLSLECTVEGTSNPNLYWYRQAAGRGLQLLFYSVGIGQISSEVPQNLSASRPQDRQFILSSKKLLLSDSGFYLCAWKTGGYEQYFGPGTRLTVT.

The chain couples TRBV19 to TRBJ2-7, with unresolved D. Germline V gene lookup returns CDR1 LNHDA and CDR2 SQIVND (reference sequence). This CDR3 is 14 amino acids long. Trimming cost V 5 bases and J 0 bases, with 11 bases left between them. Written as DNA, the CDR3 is TGTGCCAGTAGTCCCTTCCCCCTCTCCTACGAGCAGTACTTC. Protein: CASSPFPLSYEQYF. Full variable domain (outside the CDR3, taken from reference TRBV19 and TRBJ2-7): DGGITQSPKYLFRKEGQNVTLSCEQNLNHDAMYWYRQDPGQGLRLIYYSQIVNDFQKGDIAEGYSVSREKKESFPLTVTSAQKNPTAFYLCASSPFPLSYEQYFGPGTRLTVT.

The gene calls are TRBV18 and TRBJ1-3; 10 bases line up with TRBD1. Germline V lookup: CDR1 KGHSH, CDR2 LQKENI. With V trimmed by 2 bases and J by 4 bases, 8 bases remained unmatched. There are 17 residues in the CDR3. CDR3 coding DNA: TGTGCCAGCTCACCAGGGTCCGGGACAGGGGTCGGAAACACCATATATTTT. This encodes CASSPGSGTGVGNTIYF.

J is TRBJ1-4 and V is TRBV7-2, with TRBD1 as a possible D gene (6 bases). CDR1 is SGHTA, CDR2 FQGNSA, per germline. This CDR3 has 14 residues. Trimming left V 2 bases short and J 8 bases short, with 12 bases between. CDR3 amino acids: CASSLYGDNEKLFF. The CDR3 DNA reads TGTGCCAGCAGCTTATACGGGGACAACGAAAAACTGTTTTTT. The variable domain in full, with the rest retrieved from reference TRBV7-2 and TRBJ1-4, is GAGVSQSPSNKVTEKGKDVELRCDPISGHTALYWYRQSLGQGLEFLIYFQGNSAPDKSGLPSDRFSAERTGGSVSTLTIQRTQQEDSAVYLCASSLYGDNEKLFFGSGTQLSVL.

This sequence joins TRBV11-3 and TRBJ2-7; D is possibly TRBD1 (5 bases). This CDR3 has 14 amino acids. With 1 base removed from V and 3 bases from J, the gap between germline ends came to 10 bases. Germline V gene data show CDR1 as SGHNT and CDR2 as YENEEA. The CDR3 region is CASSLGPTGYEQYF. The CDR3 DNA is TGTGCCAGCAGCTTAGGACCCACAGGCTACGAGCAGTACTTC.

The CDR3 sequence is CASSLNSGVLSGNTIYF. For the CDR3, the DNA is TGTGCCAGTAGTCTCAATTCCGGGGTCCTCTCTGGAAACACCATATATTTT. J is TRBJ1-3 and V is TRBV19; D not certain. V lost 5 bases, J lost 0 bases, and 17 bases lay in between. The germline CDR1 and CDR2 sequences are LNHDA and SQIVND (reference sequence). This CDR3 has 17 residues. Drawing the rest from reference TRBV19 and TRBJ1-3, the complete variable domain is DGGITQSPKYLFRKEGQNVTLSCEQNLNHDAMYWYRQDPGQGLRLIYYSQIVNDFQKGDIAEGYSVSREKKESFPLTVTSAQKNPTAFYLCASSLNSGVLSGNTIYFGEGSWLTVV.

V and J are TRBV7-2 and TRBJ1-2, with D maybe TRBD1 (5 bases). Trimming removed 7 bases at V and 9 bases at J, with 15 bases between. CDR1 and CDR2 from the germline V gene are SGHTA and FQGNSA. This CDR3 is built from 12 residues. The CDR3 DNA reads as TGTGCCAGCAATCAGGGTATGAGTAGCTACACCTTC. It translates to CASNQGMSSYTF.

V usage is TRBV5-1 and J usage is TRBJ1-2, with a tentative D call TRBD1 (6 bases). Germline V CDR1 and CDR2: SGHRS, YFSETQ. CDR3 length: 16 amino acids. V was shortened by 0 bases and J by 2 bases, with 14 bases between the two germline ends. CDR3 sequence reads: CASSLGGQGTNYGYTF. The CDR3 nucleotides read TGCGCCAGCAGCTTGGGGGGGCAAGGGACAAACTATGGCTACACCTTC.

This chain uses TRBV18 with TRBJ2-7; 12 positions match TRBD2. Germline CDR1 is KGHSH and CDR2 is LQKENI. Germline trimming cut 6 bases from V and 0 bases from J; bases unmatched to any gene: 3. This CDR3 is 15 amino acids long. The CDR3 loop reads CASSRTSGDSYEQYF. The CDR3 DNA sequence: TGTGCCAGCTCCAGGACTAGCGGGGACTCCTACGAGCAGTACTTC. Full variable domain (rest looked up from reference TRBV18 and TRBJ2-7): NAGVMQNPRHLVRRRGQEARLRCSPMKGHSHVYWYRQLPEEGLKFMVYLQKENIIDESGMPKERFSAEFPKEGPSILRIQQVVRGDSAAYFCASSRTSGDSYEQYFGPGTRLTVT.

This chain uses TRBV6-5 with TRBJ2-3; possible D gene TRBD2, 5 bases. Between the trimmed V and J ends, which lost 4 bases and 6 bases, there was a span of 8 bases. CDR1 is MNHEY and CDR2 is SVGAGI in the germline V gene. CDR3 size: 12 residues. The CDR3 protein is CASSSPGDTQYF. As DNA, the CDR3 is TGTGCCAGCAGTTCCCCGGGGGATACGCAGTATTTT.

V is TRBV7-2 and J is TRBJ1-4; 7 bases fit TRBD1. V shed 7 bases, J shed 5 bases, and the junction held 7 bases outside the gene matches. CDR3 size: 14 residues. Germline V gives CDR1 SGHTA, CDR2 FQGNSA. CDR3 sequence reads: CASTQGGRNEKLFF. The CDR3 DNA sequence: TGTGCCAGCACCCAGGGGGGCCGAAATGAAAAACTGTTTTTT.

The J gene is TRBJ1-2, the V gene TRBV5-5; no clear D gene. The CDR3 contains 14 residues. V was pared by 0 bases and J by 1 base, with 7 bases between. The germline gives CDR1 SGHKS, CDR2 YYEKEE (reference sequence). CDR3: CASSLAPSNYGYTF. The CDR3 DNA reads TGTGCCAGCAGCTTGGCCCCCAGTAACTATGGCTACACCTTC.

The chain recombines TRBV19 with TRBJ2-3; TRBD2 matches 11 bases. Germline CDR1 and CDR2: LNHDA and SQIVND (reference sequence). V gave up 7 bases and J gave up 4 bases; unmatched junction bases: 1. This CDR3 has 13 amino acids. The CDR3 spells CASTLAGADTQYF. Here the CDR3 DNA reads TGTGCCAGTACACTAGCGGGAGCAGATACGCAGTATTTT.

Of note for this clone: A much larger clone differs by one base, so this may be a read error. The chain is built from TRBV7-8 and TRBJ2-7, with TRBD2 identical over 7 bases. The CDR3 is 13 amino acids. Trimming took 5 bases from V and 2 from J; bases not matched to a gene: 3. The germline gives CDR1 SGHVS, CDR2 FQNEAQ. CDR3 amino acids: CASSPRGAYEQYF. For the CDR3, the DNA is TGTGCCAGCAGCCCTCGGGGGGCCTACGAGCAGTACTTC.

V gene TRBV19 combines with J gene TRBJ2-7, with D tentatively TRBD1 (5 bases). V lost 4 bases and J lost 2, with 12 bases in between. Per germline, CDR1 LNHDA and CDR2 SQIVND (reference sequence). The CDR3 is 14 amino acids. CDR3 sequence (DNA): TGTGCCAGTAGTACAGGGTTTGGGACCTACGAGCAGTACTTC. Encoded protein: CASSTGFGTYEQYF.

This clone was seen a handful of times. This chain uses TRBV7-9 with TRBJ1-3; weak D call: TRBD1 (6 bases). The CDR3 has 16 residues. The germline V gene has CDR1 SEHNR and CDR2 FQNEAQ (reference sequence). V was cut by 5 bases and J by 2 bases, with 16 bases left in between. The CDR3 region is CASSHSAGVPGNTIYF. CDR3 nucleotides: TGTGCCAGCAGCCACTCTGCAGGGGTCCCTGGAAACACCATATATTTT.

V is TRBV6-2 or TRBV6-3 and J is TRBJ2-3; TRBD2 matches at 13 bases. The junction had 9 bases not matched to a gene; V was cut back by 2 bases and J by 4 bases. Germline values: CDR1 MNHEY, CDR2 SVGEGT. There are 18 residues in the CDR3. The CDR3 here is CASSYTGLAGVWPDTQYF. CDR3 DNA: TGTGCCAGCAGTTACACCGGACTAGCGGGAGTGTGGCCAGATACGCAGTATTTT.